The entry below describes one TCR beta chain. This clonotype has at least ten counts. Its target antigen remains unknown. No base quality information exists; no much larger clone differs at one position. The sample belongs to a study of spatial heterogeneity in lung cancer (dated by TCRdb to the late 2010s). Looking at the study overall: Beta-chain transcripts were consistently detected in greater numbers than alpha-chain transcripts, which likely reflected higher beta-chain transcript abundance. In tumor regions, TCR transcript counts showed a strong correlation with a T cell transcriptional module score from matched bulk RNA-seq. In the raw uncorrected reads, each unique combination of TCR and UMI appeared more than ten times on average. In non-small cell lung cancer, the study made a quantitative comparison of TCR alpha and beta repertoires among multiple tumor regions, matched nontumor lung and blood. TCR repertoire features were related to nonsynonymous mutation counts determined by whole-exome sequencing of tumor tissue. Both alpha and beta chains were TCR-sequenced in about 240 tumor regions, approximately 68 matched nontumor lung samples and over 55 PBMC samples obtained at surgery. Study-wide findings and limitations: TCR-seq coverage of tumor T cells was estimated to be only roughly 7% for alpha chains and more than 11% for beta chains. The count of ubiquitous expanded TCRs correlated with the count of ubiquitous nonsynonymous mutations, and the count of regional expanded TCRs correlated with the count of regional nonsynonymous mutations. Additional single-cell paired TCR alpha and beta sequencing was considered necessary to confirm, at a functional level, the hypothesis that regional TCRs recognize regional mutations. The number of expanded intratumoral alpha and beta TCRs correlated with the tumor nonsynonymous mutation count.

This sample's time point label indicates: sample taken at primary tumor resection. The donors were about 71 patients from the lung TRACERx cohort who had early-stage, untreated non-small cell lung cancer. Without any cell sorting, TCR sequencing was performed on whole RNA extracted either from tumor and nontumor lung tissue or from cryopreserved PBMC samples. A patient was chosen for TCR sequencing only when enough RNA was available from at least two tumor regions. Tumor and adjacent nontumor lung specimens were reviewed by a lung pathologist before selection. The library was obtained by 5' RACE. Instrument on record: NextSeq 500. To allow correction of PCR and sequencing errors, the TCR library protocol tagged every TCR cDNA molecule with a unique molecular identifier. The original pipeline was this. Decombinator tools were used for TCR identification, UMI-based error correction and CDR3 extraction. Expanded TCRs were defined as those above a frequency of 2 per 1,000, corresponding to the top 1% of the tumor frequency distribution. Expanded tumor TCRs were classed as regional if statistically deemed absent (corrected P<0.05) from at least one tumor region, otherwise ubiquitous. Rényi diversity was computed with the R vegan package after subsampling each repertoire 100 times to 5,000 TCRs. To build CDR3 similarity networks, amino acid triplet string-kernel similarity was used, and CDR3s were connected when their pairwise similarity was above 0.82. Starting from the raw public reads, TCRdb applied fastp trimming at Q25, assembled clones with MiXCR and retained in-frame beta chains. Rows with one shared CDR3 protein collapse into an entry with the most common genes and DNA. What appears here as the V and J calls and clone size reflects TCRdb's work, not the paper's. A total of some 13,000 distinct CDR3 sequences appear in this sample, over 3% of them only once. More than 6% of the sample lies in the top ten.

V drops 7 bases and J drops 1 base, leaving 11 bases in between. The CDR3 sequence holds 12 residues, the cysteine and phenylalanine included. The retained sequence is limited to the CDR3, 36 bases, with the frame set at the first base. From the germline V gene, CDR1 is SQVTM and CDR2 is ANQGSEA. This clonotype was sampled from a male donor with early-stage non-small cell lung cancer. The input for sequencing was lung tumor tissue, taken at surgery. Recombination joined TRBV29-1 with TRBJ2-7, with TRBD2 tentatively as D gene (6 bases match). The DNA is as follows: TGCAGCGCCACTGGGGGGTCCTACGAGCAGTACTTC. Its protein is CSATGGSYEQYF.